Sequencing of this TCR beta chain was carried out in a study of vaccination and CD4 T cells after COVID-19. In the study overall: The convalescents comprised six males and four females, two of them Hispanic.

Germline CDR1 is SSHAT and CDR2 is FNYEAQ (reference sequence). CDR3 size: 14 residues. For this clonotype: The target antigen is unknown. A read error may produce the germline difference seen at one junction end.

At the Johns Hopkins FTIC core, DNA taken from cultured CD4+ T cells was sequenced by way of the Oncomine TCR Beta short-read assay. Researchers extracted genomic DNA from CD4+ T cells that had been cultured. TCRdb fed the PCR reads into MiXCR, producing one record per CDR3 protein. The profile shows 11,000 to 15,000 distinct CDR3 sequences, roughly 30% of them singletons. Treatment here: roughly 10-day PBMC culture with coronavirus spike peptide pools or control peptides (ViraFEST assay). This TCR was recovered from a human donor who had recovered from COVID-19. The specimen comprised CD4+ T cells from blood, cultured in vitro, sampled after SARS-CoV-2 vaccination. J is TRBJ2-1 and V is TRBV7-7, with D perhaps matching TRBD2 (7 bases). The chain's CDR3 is CASSRDAGAGGQLF. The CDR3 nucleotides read TGTGCTAGCAGCCGTGATGCGGGGGCGGGTGGGCAGCTCTTC.